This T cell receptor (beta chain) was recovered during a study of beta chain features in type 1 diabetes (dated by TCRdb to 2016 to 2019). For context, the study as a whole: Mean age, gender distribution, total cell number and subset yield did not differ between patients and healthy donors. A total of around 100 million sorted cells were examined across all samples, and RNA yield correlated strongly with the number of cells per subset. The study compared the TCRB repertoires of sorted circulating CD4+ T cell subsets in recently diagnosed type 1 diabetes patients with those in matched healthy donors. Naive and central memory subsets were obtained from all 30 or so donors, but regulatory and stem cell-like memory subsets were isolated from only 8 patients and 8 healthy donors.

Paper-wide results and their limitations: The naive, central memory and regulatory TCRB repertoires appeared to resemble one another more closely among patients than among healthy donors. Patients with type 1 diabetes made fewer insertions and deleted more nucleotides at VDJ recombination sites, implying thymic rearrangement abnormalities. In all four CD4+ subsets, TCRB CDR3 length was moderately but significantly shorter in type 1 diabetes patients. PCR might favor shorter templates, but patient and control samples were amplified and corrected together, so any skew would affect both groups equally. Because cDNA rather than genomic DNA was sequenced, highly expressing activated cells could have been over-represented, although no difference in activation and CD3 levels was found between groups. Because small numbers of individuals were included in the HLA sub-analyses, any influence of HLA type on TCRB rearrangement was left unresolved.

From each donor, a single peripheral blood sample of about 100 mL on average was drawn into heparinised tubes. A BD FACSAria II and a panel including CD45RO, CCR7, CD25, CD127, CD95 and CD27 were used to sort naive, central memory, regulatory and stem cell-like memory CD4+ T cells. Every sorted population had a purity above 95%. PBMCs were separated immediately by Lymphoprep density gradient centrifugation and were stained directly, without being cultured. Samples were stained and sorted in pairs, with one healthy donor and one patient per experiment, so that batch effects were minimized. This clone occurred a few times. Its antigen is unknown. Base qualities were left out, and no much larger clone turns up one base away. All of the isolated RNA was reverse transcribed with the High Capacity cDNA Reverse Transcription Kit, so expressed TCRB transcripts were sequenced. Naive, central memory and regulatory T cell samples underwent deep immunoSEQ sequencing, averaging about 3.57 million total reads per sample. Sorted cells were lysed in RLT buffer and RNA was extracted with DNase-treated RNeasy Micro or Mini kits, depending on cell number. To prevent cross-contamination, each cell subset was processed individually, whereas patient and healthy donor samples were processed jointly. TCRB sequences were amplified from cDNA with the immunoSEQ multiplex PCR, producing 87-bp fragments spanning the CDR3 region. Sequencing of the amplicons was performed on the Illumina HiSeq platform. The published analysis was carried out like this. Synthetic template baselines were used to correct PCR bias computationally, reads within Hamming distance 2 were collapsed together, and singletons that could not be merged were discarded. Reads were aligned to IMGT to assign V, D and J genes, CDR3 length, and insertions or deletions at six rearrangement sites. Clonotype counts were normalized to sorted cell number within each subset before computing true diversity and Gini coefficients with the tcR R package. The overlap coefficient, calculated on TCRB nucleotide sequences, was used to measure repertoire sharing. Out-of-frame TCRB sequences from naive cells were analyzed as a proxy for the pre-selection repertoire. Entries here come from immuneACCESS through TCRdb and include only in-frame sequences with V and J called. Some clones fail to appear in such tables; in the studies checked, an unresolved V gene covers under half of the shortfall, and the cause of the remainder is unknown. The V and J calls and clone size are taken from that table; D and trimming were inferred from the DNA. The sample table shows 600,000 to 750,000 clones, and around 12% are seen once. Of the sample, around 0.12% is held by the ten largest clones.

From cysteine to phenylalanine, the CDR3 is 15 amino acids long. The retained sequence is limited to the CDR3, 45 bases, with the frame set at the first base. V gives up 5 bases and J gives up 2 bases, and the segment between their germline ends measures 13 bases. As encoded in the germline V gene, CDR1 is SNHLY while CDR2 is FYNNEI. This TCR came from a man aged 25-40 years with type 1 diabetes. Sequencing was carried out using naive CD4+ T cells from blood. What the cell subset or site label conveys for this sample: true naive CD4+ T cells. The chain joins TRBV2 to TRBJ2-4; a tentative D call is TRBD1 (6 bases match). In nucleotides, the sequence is TGTGCCAGCAGTCTACAGGGCGTGCCCAAAAACATTCAGTACTTC. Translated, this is CASSLQGVPKNIQYF.